The 29 T cell receptor beta chains below come from one sample, sequenced in a study of blood T cell repertoires in COVID-19. TCRdb's table, derived via immunoSEQ multiplex PCR, lists solely in-frame clones and lacks some. The sample yields around 110,000 clones, approximately 80% seen once. Sequenced sample: peripheral blood. These receptors were obtained from a man in his 70s with acute or convalescent COVID-19.

The V and J genes are TRBV3-1 (or the pseudogene TRBV3-2) and TRBJ1-1, with 9 positions matching TRBD1. Unmatched junction bases numbered 5, after V lost 2 bases and J lost 1 base. This CDR3 has 16 residues. Germline V lookup: CDR1 LGHDT, CDR2 YNNKEL (reference sequence). This CDR3 is CASSQLPGQGNTEAFF. CDR3 bases: TGTGCCAGCAGCCAACTACCGGGACAGGGGAACACTGAAGCTTTCTTT.

This clone was observed once. The chain has TRBV19 and TRBJ1-2; TRBD1 is a possible D gene (5 bases). The CDR3 sequence is 13 residues long. The V gene lost 6 bases and the J gene lost 4 bases, with 12 bases spanning the gap. The germline V gene encodes CDR1 LNHDA and CDR2 SQIVND (reference sequence). The CDR3 coding sequence is TGTGCCAGTAGGACAGACACTGTCTATGGCTACACCTTC. Amino acids: CASRTDTVYGYTF.

The chain carries TRBV18 and TRBJ1-6, with 7 bases matching TRBD1. CDR3 length: 15 amino acids. CDR1 is KGHSH and CDR2 is LQKENI in the germline V gene. J was trimmed by 5 bases and V by 1 base; bases with no gene match: 2. CDR3 coding DNA: TGTGCCAGCTCACCACTGGGACAGAATAATTCACCCCTCCACTTT. It encodes CASSPLGQNNSPLHF.

This clone has more than one count but fewer than ten. For the CDR3, the DNA is TGTGCCAGCAGCTTGGAAACAGGGTGGGGCTACACCTTC. Its protein product is CASSLETGWGYTF. The V and J genes are TRBV5-5 and TRBJ1-2; D is possibly TRBD1 (6 bases). CDR1 and CDR2 (germline): SGHKS, YYEKEE (reference sequence). The CDR3 length is 13 residues. With 0 bases removed from V and 8 bases from J, the gap between germline ends came to 11 bases.

The chain recombines TRBV18 with TRBJ1-6; 8 bases fit TRBD1. CDR1 is KGHSH and CDR2 is LQKENI in the germline V gene. The trim removed 6 bases at V and 7 bases at J, leaving 5 bases unmatched. This CDR3 has 14 residues. The CDR3 sequence is CASSRDRQNSPLHF. In DNA, the CDR3 is TGTGCCAGCTCTCGGGACAGGCAGAATTCACCCCTCCACTTT.

This clone showed up just a few times. The chain couples TRBV9 to TRBJ2-2, with 8 bases identical to TRBD2. Trimming removed 0 bases from V and 4 bases from J; junction bases left unmatched: 5. This CDR3 has 16 amino acids. Per the germline V gene, CDR1 is SGDLS and CDR2 is YYNGEE. The CDR3 is CASSVAYGGATGELFF. The CDR3 DNA reads TGTGCCAGCAGCGTAGCTTACGGGGGGGCCACCGGGGAGCTGTTTTTT.

This clone was picked up a small number of times. The gene calls are TRBV7-2 and TRBJ1-1; TRBD1 is a possible D gene (5 bases). The CDR3 length is 14 residues. With 5 bases removed from V and 4 bases from J, the gap between germline ends came to 14 bases. From germline, CDR1 is SGHTA and CDR2 FQGNSA. The CDR3 sequence is CASSPLWGGTEAFF. As DNA, the CDR3 is TGTGCCAGCAGCCCCCTTTGGGGGGGCACTGAAGCTTTCTTT.

The chain employs TRBV10-1 and TRBJ2-5, with D maybe TRBD1 (5 bases). V lost 4 bases and J lost 4, with 10 bases in between. The CDR3 sequence is 13 residues long. The germline V gene encodes CDR1 WNHNN and CDR2 SYGVQD (reference sequence). In DNA, the CDR3 is TGCGCCAGCAGTGGAAGGGGTGGAGAGACCCAGTACTTC. Amino acid sequence: CASSGRGGETQYF.

V gene TRBV9 combines with J gene TRBJ2-2; a weak D match, TRBD2 (5 bases). The CDR3 is made up of 14 amino acids. Germline V gene lookup returns CDR1 SGDLS and CDR2 YYNGEE. Trimming pared 7 bases from V and 5 bases from J, leaving 15 bases between. CDR3 loop: CASALAAGTGELFF. The CDR3 nucleotides are TGTGCCAGCGCATTAGCCGCGGGTACCGGGGAGCTGTTTTTT.

In its sample, this clone was seen a few times. The chain uses TRBV19 and TRBJ1-2; 10 nucleotides align to TRBD1. The CDR3 sequence is 17 residues long. Losses at the gene ends were 6 bases for V and 3 bases for J; bases not matched to a gene: 13. CDR1 is LNHDA, CDR2 SQIVND, per germline (reference sequence). The CDR3 spells CASSNRDRGFLDYGYTF. In nucleotides, the CDR3 is TGTGCCAGTAGCAATCGGGACAGGGGATTTTTGGACTATGGCTACACCTTC.

This rearrangement joins TRBV9 to TRBJ1-3; perhaps TRBD1 as D (5 bases). The CDR3 is made up of 19 amino acids. V dropped 0 bases and J dropped 0 bases, with 19 bases sitting between them. Germline loops: CDR1 SGDLS, CDR2 YYNGEE. CDR3 loop: CASSVGPGPNYLSGNTIYF. The CDR3 DNA sequence: TGTGCCAGCAGCGTAGGCCCAGGGCCAAATTACCTCTCTGGAAACACCATATATTTT. Full variable domain (remainder filled in from reference TRBV9 and TRBJ1-3): DSGVTQTPKHLITATGQRVTLRCSPRSGDLSVYWYQQSLDQGLQFLIQYYNGEERAKGNILERFSAQQFPDLHSELNLSSLELGDSALYFCASSVGPGPNYLSGNTIYFGEGSWLTVV.

The chain is built from TRBV27 and TRBJ2-7, with 10 bases that match TRBD1. V lost 8 bases, J lost 2 bases, and 3 bases stayed unmatched. The germline gives CDR1 MNHEY, CDR2 SMNVEV (reference sequence). The CDR3 totals 13 residues. This chain's CDR3 is CASGTGDTYEQYF. CDR3 in DNA: TGTGCCAGCGGGACAGGGGATACCTACGAGCAGTACTTC.

This chain links TRBV29-1 with TRBJ1-2; possible D gene TRBD1, 6 bases. Deletions cut 7 bases from V and 5 bases from J, with 14 bases between. Germline loops: CDR1 SQVTM, CDR2 ANQGSEA. This CDR3 contains 12 residues. In nucleotides, the CDR3 is TGCAGCGCCCCAGGGGTTGAATATGGCTACACCTTC. Translating it yields CSAPGVEYGYTF.

The rearrangement joins TRBV25-1 to TRBJ1-3; a weak D match, TRBD1 (5 bases). Trimming shortened V by 5 bases and J by 0 bases, and 14 bases separated the two germline ends. The CDR3 totals 16 residues. CDR1 and CDR2 from the germline V gene are MGHDK and SYGVNS. The CDR3 DNA follows: TGTGCCAGCAGTATAGACAGCACCTTCTCTGGAAACACCATATATTTT. As protein: CASSIDSTFSGNTIYF.

The chain is built from TRBV11-1 and TRBJ2-1; D is possibly TRBD1 (5 bases). The CDR3 is 15 residues long. V lost 6 bases, J lost 1 base, and 13 bases lay in between. Per germline, CDR1 SGHAT and CDR2 FQDESV (reference sequence). Here the CDR3 reads CASRGGRASYNEQFF. CDR3 nucleotides: TGTGCCAGCAGGGGCGGCAGGGCGTCCTACAATGAGCAGTTCTTC.

The genes are TRBV7-3 and TRBJ2-5, with TRBD1 matching over 7 bases. Germline-derived CDR1 and CDR2 are SGHTA and FQGTGA. Trimming cost V 0 bases and J 7 bases; bases outside gene matches: 8. The CDR3 has 15 residues. The DNA for the CDR3 is TGTGCCAGCAGCTTAACGAGAGGGGGCGAGATGACCCAGTACTTC. Amino acid sequence: CASSLTRGGEMTQYF. Based on the CDR3 plus reference TRBV7-3 and TRBJ2-5, the full variable domain is GAGVSQTPSNKVTEKGKYVELRCDPISGHTALYWYRQSLGQGPEFLIYFQGTGAADDSGLPNDRFFAVRPEGSVSTLKIQRTERGDSAVYLCASSLTRGGEMTQYFGPGTRLLVL.

V is TRBV5-3 and J is TRBJ1-1; possibly TRBD1 for D (5 bases). TRBV5-3 is filed as an ORF, its function uncertain. This CDR3 has 12 residues. Trimming cost V 5 bases and J 5 bases, with 10 bases left between them. The CDR3 sequence: CARRAGITEAFF. The CDR3 region has the DNA TGTGCCAGAAGGGCAGGGATAACTGAAGCTTTCTTT.

This clone appeared a few times. The gene calls are TRBV4-1 and TRBJ1-4, with TRBD1 matching 7 bases. Germline-derived CDR1 and CDR2 are MGHRA and YSYEKL. J lost 5 bases, V lost 3 bases, and 9 bases had no gene match. The CDR3 is 16 amino acids. This CDR3 reads CASSQDPTGVNEKLFF. The CDR3 nucleotides are TGCGCCAGCAGCCAGGATCCAACAGGGGTGAATGAAAAACTGTTTTTT.

The V call is TRBV2, the J call TRBJ2-7; the D gene is possibly TRBD2 (5 bases). Looked up from germline, CDR1 is SNHLY and CDR2 is FYNNEI. CDR3 length equals 15 residues. Trimming removed 5 bases at V and 6 bases at J, with 20 bases between. CDR3 in amino acids: CASSPTRDSITEQYF. CDR3 DNA: TGTGCCAGCAGTCCGACCCGGGATAGTATTACCGAGCAGTACTTC.

V gene TRBV10-3 combines with J gene TRBJ2-7; weak D call: TRBD2 (5 bases). The CDR3 spans 15 residues. The germline V and J ends were trimmed by 3 bases and 5 bases, with 17 bases remaining between them. Germline loops: CDR1 ENHRY, CDR2 SYGVKD. CDR3 protein: CAISDLSRDSDEQYF. In DNA, the CDR3 is TGTGCCATCAGTGACTTATCGAGGGATTCCGACGAGCAGTACTTC.

The chain links TRBV7-2 to TRBJ2-3; the match to TRBD1 covers 8 bases. Germline-derived CDR1 and CDR2 are SGHTA and FQGNSA. The V and J ends lost 6 bases and 4 bases, in that order; junction bases with no gene match: 9. This CDR3 spans 15 amino acids. CDR3 loop: CASSRDRGKADTQYF. The CDR3 nucleotides read TGTGCCAGCAGTCGCGACAGGGGAAAGGCAGATACGCAGTATTTT.

The J gene is TRBJ2-5, the V gene TRBV7-6, with 8 bases that match TRBD1. The V segment lost 5 bases and the J segment 2 bases; nucleotides outside the gene matches: 13. The CDR3 contains 17 residues. CDR1 is SGHVS and CDR2 is FNYEAQ in the germline V gene. The CDR3 bases are TGTGCCAGCAGCCCCCTCCCTCCCGGACAGGGACAAGAGACCCAGTACTTC. Translating it yields CASSPLPPGQGQETQYF.

The chain links TRBV11-3 to TRBJ2-7; TRBD1 agrees at 10 bases. V shed 0 bases, J shed 4 bases, and the junction held 12 bases outside the gene matches. The CDR3 is 18 residues long. Germline V gene data show CDR1 as SGHNT and CDR2 as YENEEA. The CDR3 loop is CASSLDPPGRTGGYEQYF. The CDR3 nucleotides are TGTGCCAGCAGCTTAGATCCCCCAGGGAGGACAGGGGGTTACGAGCAGTACTTC. The whole variable domain, filled in from reference TRBV11-3 and TRBJ2-7, reads EAGVVQSPRYKIIEKKQPVAFWCNPISGHNTLYWYLQNLGQGPELLIRYENEEAVDDSQLPKDRFSAERLKGVDSTLKIQPAELGDSAVYLCASSLDPPGRTGGYEQYFGPGTRLTVT.

The rearrangement links TRBV21-1 to TRBJ1-1. TRBV21-1 is recorded as a pseudogene. This CDR3 spans 19 amino acids. The chain's CDR3 is CASSKALNPGGQCGSEAFF. CDR3 coding DNA: TGTGCCAGCAGCAAAGCGCTCAACCCCGGGGGTCAATGTGGCTCTGAAGCTTTCTTT.

This clone has only one observation. CDR3 coding DNA: TGCGCCAGCAGTGAACAGGGGGCTCAGCCCCAGCATTTT. Translated, it gives CASSEQGAQPQHF. The chain links TRBV10-2 to TRBJ1-5; 9 bases align to TRBD1. J gave up 6 bases and V 3 bases, and 0 bases lay outside the gene matches. Germline loops: CDR1 WSHSY, CDR2 SAAADI. The CDR3 loop spans 13 amino acids.

V is TRBV2 and J is TRBJ1-4, with no clear D. CDR3 length: 14 residues. Germline lookup yields CDR1 SNHLY and CDR2 FYNNEI. Trimming shortened V by 10 bases and J by 0 bases, and 12 bases separated the two germline ends. The CDR3 bases are TGTGCCACCTCGAGTTATGCAACTAATGAAAAACTGTTTTTT. It codes for CATSSYATNEKLFF.

In this sample, this clone turned up a few times. The V gene is TRBV25-1, the J gene TRBJ1-1; 8 bases align to TRBD1. V lost 3 bases to trimming and J lost 5 bases; unmatched junction nucleotides: 5. The CDR3 extends over 14 amino acids. Germline V CDR1 and CDR2: MGHDK, SYGVNS. In DNA form, the CDR3 reads TGTGCCAGCAGTGAGCAGGGGGCCAGGACTGAAGCTTTCTTT. Translating gives CASSEQGARTEAFF.

The V gene is TRBV19, the J gene TRBJ2-1; 8 bases are a match to TRBD2. CDR3 length: 14 amino acids. V was pared by 6 bases and J by 3 bases, with 4 bases of the junction left unmatched. The V gene's germline CDR1 is LNHDA and CDR2 SQIVND (reference sequence). In DNA form, the CDR3 reads TGTGCCAGTAGCGGGGGGGCAGTCTACAATGAGCAGTTCTTC. It translates to CASSGGAVYNEQFF.

The V call is TRBV4-1, the J call TRBJ2-1; 11 bases align to TRBD2. The junction had 5 bases not matched to a gene; V was cut back by 0 bases and J by 4 bases. The CDR3 has 17 amino acids. Germline CDR1 is MGHRA and CDR2 is YSYEKL. The CDR3 loop is CASSQEGTSGRYNEQFF. The CDR3 DNA follows: TGCGCCAGCAGCCAAGAAGGGACTAGCGGCCGGTACAATGAGCAGTTCTTC.